The 13 T cell receptor beta chains below come from one sample, sequenced in a study of cytomegalovirus exposure and HLA in healthy donors. 60 Vbeta and 13 Jbeta primers were used in PCR. Method: immunoSEQ multiplex PCR; TCRdb's copy keeps in-frame clones and lacks some. The profile shows roughly 190,000 clones, 81% of them singletons. Sequencing was carried out using PBMCs. Receptors originate from a man aged 18 to 29 in good health and CMV-seronegative.

This chain uses TRBV5-1 with TRBJ2-6; 10 nucleotides agree with TRBD1. V lost 4 bases, J lost 2 bases, and 3 bases stayed unmatched. Germline CDR1 SGHRS, CDR2 YFSETQ. The CDR3 contains 16 residues. In DNA form, the CDR3 reads TGCGCCAGCAGCAGGGACAGGGGAGCTGGGGCCAACGTCCTGACTTTC. This translates into CASSRDRGAGANVLTF.

The chain couples TRBV19 to TRBJ1-2; TRBD1 aligns across 10 bases. Looked up from germline, CDR1 is LNHDA and CDR2 is SQIVND (reference sequence). V lost 3 bases and J lost 7; bases outside the gene matches: 11. CDR3 length: 16 residues. The CDR3 region has the DNA TGTGCCAGTAGTATGGGACAGGGGACAAAGGGACGTGGCTACACCTTC. Protein: CASSMGQGTKGRGYTF.

In its sample, this clone was seen once. This CDR3 is CASTNVWSSTDTQYF. CDR3 bases: TGTGCCAGTACCAATGTGTGGAGTAGCACAGATACGCAGTATTTT. The chain joins TRBV19 to TRBJ2-3, with D uncertain. V lost 7 bases to trimming and J lost 0 bases, with 14 bases between them. The germline V gene has CDR1 LNHDA and CDR2 SQIVND (reference sequence). The CDR3 sequence is 15 residues long.

V is TRBV7-2 and J is TRBJ2-5; 10 bases align to TRBD1. V lost 7 bases and J lost 5; bases outside the gene matches: 10. This CDR3 is built from 15 residues. The V gene's germline CDR1 is SGHTA and CDR2 FQGNSA. In DNA, the CDR3 is TGTGCCAGCACCCGGGACAGGGGAGTCGTGGAGACCCAGTACTTC. This translates into CASTRDRGVVETQYF.

The chain uses TRBV6-6 and TRBJ2-1; 7 bases are shared with TRBD2. V lost 1 base, J lost 6 bases, and 6 bases stayed unmatched. Germline-derived CDR1 and CDR2 are MNHNY and SVGAGI (reference sequence). CDR3 size: 15 residues. DNA for the CDR3: TGTGCCAGCAGTTACTTGGCTAGCGGCCCCAATGAGCAGTTCTTC. This gives the protein CASSYLASGPNEQFF.

This sequence joins TRBV18 and TRBJ2-7; 13 bases map to TRBD2. V shed 6 bases, J shed 4 bases, and the junction held 6 bases outside the gene matches. Germline loops: CDR1 KGHSH, CDR2 LQKENI. CDR3 length: 15 amino acids. The CDR3 spells CASSLTSGRGYEQYF. The CDR3 bases are TGTGCCAGCTCCCTAACTAGCGGGAGGGGGTACGAGCAGTACTTC.

This clone showed up just once. The chain combines TRBV9 with TRBJ2-3; 9 nucleotides align to TRBD2. Germline V gene lookup returns CDR1 SGDLS and CDR2 YYNGEE. V shed 3 bases, J shed 2 bases, and the junction held 4 bases outside the gene matches. The CDR3 consists of 15 residues. The CDR3 is CASSETSGPTDTQYF. As DNA, the CDR3 is TGTGCCAGCAGCGAAACTAGCGGGCCCACAGATACGCAGTATTTT.

This sequence joins TRBV6-5 and TRBJ2-3; 9 bases line up with TRBD2. The CDR3 contains 14 residues. The V gene's germline CDR1 is MNHEY and CDR2 SVGAGI. V lost 4 bases and J lost 2; bases outside the gene matches: 1. The CDR3 nucleotides read TGTGCCAGCAGTTTAGCGGGAGTCACAGATACGCAGTATTTT. This codes for CASSLAGVTDTQYF.

The rearrangement joins TRBV28 to TRBJ2-1, with D maybe TRBD2 (6 bases). From germline, CDR1 is MDHEN and CDR2 SYDVKM. The V end lost 6 bases, the J end lost 0 bases, and 12 bases lay between the germline ends. The CDR3 is 15 amino acids. The CDR3 DNA reads TGTGCCAGCAGCCAATACGGGAGCTCCTACAATGAGCAGTTCTTC. This translates into CASSQYGSSYNEQFF.

This clone occurred a few times. This chain uses TRBV4-3 with TRBJ2-5; 9 nucleotides line up with TRBD1. This CDR3 comprises 17 residues. J was trimmed by 2 bases and V by 2 bases; bases with no gene match: 9. From germline, CDR1 is LGHNA and CDR2 YSLEER. The CDR3: CASSQWIGTGLQETQYF. In DNA form, the CDR3 reads TGCGCCAGCAGCCAATGGATCGGGACAGGGCTTCAAGAGACCCAGTACTTC.

The chain links TRBV29-1 to TRBJ2-1; the match to TRBD2 covers 11 bases. Germline V gene sequence: CDR1 SQVTM, CDR2 ANQGSEA. This CDR3 contains 17 residues. The V gene end was trimmed by 2 bases and the J gene end by 0 bases; junction bases not matched to a gene: 6. CDR3 DNA: TGCAGCGTTGAACCCTTCACTAGCGGGAGCTCCTACAATGAGCAGTTCTTC. Amino acid sequence: CSVEPFTSGSSYNEQFF.

The chain combines TRBV11-2 with TRBJ2-2; possible D gene TRBD2, 6 bases. This CDR3 has 16 amino acids. V gave up 3 bases and J gave up 1 base, with 12 bases separating them. Per the germline V gene, CDR1 is SGHAT and CDR2 is FQNNGV. The CDR3 region has the DNA TGTGCCAGCAGCTTTAGGGGCGGGGAGAACACCGGGGAGCTGTTTTTT. This translates into CASSFRGGENTGELFF.

The V gene is TRBV4-1, the J gene TRBJ2-1; 11 nucleotides match TRBD1. Trimming at V came to 6 bases and at J to 6 bases, leaving 10 bases not matched to a gene. Germline-derived CDR1 and CDR2 are MGHRA and YSYEKL. The CDR3 runs to 16 residues. Here the CDR3 DNA reads TGCGCCAGCAGGCCAATCGGGACAGGGGGATCCAATGAGCAGTTCTTC. Its protein product is CASRPIGTGGSNEQFF.